This is a list of T cell receptor beta chains from one sample in a study of response to subunit inactivated influenza vaccine. TCRdb recomputed calls from the RT-PCR reads with MiXCR, one row per CDR3 protein. The data show around 480,000 distinct CDR3 sequences, roughly 9.7% seen once. This specimen was PBMCs from blood, taken roughly 45 days after vaccination. All receptors derive from a man in his fifties who received an inactivated influenza vaccine. Each CDR3 is given with its conserved first and last residue. Each record gives: J gene, clone size, V gene, D gene, CDR3 protein, CDR3 DNA. The D gene is left open where the match is weak. Size is omitted from some rows. Given values are once, few, many or a class for expanded clones.

J gene: TRBJ2-1
clone size: -
V gene: TRBV6-2/TRBV6-3
D gene: TRBD1
CDR3 protein: CASRRRQGAYNEQFF
CDR3 DNA: TGTGCCAGCAGGCGCCGACAGGGCGCCTACAATGAGCAGTTCTTC

J gene: TRBJ2-7
clone size: few
V gene: TRBV7-2
D gene: -
CDR3 protein: CASSLVQVRYEQYF
CDR3 DNA: TGTGCCAGCAGCCTCGTACAGGTCCGCTACGAGCAGTACTTC

J gene: TRBJ2-1
clone size: few
V gene: TRBV11-2
D gene: TRBD2
CDR3 protein: CASSPAGLAGGRTYNEQFF
CDR3 DNA: TGTGCCAGCAGCCCAGCTGGCTTAGCGGGAGGGCGGACCTACAATGAGCAGTTCTTC

J gene: TRBJ2-3
clone size: -
V gene: TRBV18
D gene: TRBD1
CDR3 protein: CASSPPVTGGTDTQYF
CDR3 DNA: TGTGCCAGCTCACCACCGGTTACAGGGGGCACAGATACGCAGTATTTT

J gene: TRBJ2-1
clone size: -
V gene: TRBV9
D gene: TRBD2
CDR3 protein: CASSVTSGSWYNEQFF
CDR3 DNA: TGTGCCAGCAGCGTAACCAGCGGGAGTTGGTACAATGAGCAGTTCTTC

J gene: TRBJ2-7
clone size: -
V gene: TRBV3-1
D gene: TRBD2
CDR3 protein: CASSGPSGGHYEQYF
CDR3 DNA: TGTGCCAGCAGCGGTCCTAGCGGGGGCCATTACGAGCAGTACTTC

J gene: TRBJ1-1
clone size: -
V gene: TRBV7-8
D gene: -
CDR3 protein: CASSLGIGRRTEAFF
CDR3 DNA: TGTGCCAGCAGCTTAGGGATAGGCCGTCGGACTGAAGCTTTCTTT

J gene: TRBJ2-2
clone size: -
V gene: TRBV11-2
D gene: TRBD2
CDR3 protein: CASSPFRTSGRDTGELFF
CDR3 DNA: TGTGCCAGCAGCCCCTTTCGGACTAGCGGGCGGGACACCGGGGAGCTGTTTTTT

J gene: TRBJ2-3
clone size: few
V gene: TRBV28
D gene: TRBD2
CDR3 protein: CASSSYAGGTDTQYF
CDR3 DNA: TGTGCCAGCAGTTCCTACGCGGGAGGTACAGATACGCAGTATTTT

J gene: TRBJ1-2
clone size: -
V gene: TRBV12-3/TRBV12-4
D gene: -
CDR3 protein: CASSTKGTPGTYGYTF
CDR3 DNA: TGTGCCAGCAGCACCAAGGGGACTCCGGGGACCTATGGCTACACCTTC

J gene: TRBJ2-5
clone size: -
V gene: TRBV12-3/TRBV12-4
D gene: -
CDR3 protein: CASSRSAAEETQYF
CDR3 DNA: TGTGCCAGCAGCAGGTCGGCAGCAGAAGAGACCCAGTACTTC